Below are 11 T cell receptor beta chains sequenced from a single sample in a study of blood T cell repertoires in COVID-19. Generated by immunoSEQ multiplex PCR, the TCRdb table keeps only in-frame clones and is missing some. Of 250,000 to 400,000 clones in the sample, 89% were seen once. The specimen was PBMCs or T cells enriched from blood (not recorded which). Source of these receptors: a man in his fifties or sixties who had recovered from COVID-19.

This sequence joins TRBV28 and TRBJ2-7; 12 bases map to TRBD2. With 7 bases clipped from V and 7 bases from J, the junction kept 8 bases outside the gene matches. CDR3 size: 14 residues. CDR1 MDHEN and CDR2 SYDVKM come from the germline V gene. CDR3 in amino acids: CASIVGGTSGEQYF. CDR3 in DNA: TGTGCCAGCATCGTCGGCGGGACTAGCGGGGAGCAGTACTTC. The entire variable domain, with the rest obtained from reference TRBV28 and TRBJ2-7, is as follows: DVKVTQSSRYLVKRTGEKVFLECVQDMDHENMFWYRQDPGLGLRLIYFSYDVKMKEKGDIPEGYSVSREKKERFSLILESASTNQTSMYLCASIVGGTSGEQYFGPGTRLTVT.

The chain has TRBV6-6 and TRBJ2-7; the match to TRBD2 covers 12 bases. There are 14 residues in the CDR3. Per germline, CDR1 MNHNY and CDR2 SVGAGI (reference sequence). After removal of 6 bases from V and 6 bases from J, the junction contained 6 bases not matched to a gene. The CDR3: CASSPSGRAFEQYF. The DNA for the CDR3 is TGTGCCAGCAGCCCTAGCGGGAGGGCTTTCGAGCAGTACTTC.

The V call is TRBV11-2, the J call TRBJ1-1; tentative D call: TRBD1 (6 bases). The CDR3 length is 16 residues. Germline CDR1 is SGHAT and CDR2 is FQNNGV. Trimming pared 1 base from V and 0 bases from J, leaving 12 bases between. CDR3 region: CASSLVRQGLNTEAFF. The CDR3 region has the DNA TGTGCCAGCAGCTTAGTTCGCCAGGGGCTGAACACTGAAGCTTTCTTT.

V is TRBV7-9 and J is TRBJ2-5, with D unresolved. CDR3 length equals 12 residues. V was shortened by 5 bases and J by 1 base, with 5 bases between the two germline ends. Germline V CDR1 and CDR2: SEHNR, FQNEAQ (reference sequence). DNA of the CDR3: TGTGCCAGCAGCCGAGTCCAAGAGACCCAGTACTTC. Its translation: CASSRVQETQYF.

This chain connects TRBV15 to TRBJ2-2; no firm D call. CDR1 LNHNV and CDR2 YYDKDF come from the germline V gene (reference sequence). This CDR3 has 13 residues. The V and J ends lost 1 base and 7 bases respectively, with 7 bases between them. The CDR3 loop is CATSRVQNGELFF. The CDR3 nucleotides are TGTGCCACCAGCAGAGTTCAGAACGGGGAGCTGTTTTTT.

This clone was recorded only once. The chain combines TRBV7-9 with TRBJ2-1; 9 bases are shared with TRBD1. Unmatched junction bases numbered 8, after V lost 5 bases and J lost 6 bases. Germline loops: CDR1 SEHNR, CDR2 FQNEAQ (reference sequence). The CDR3 spans 15 residues. The CDR3 spells CASSAGQGIANEQFF. In DNA form, the CDR3 reads TGTGCCAGCAGCGCGGGACAGGGAATTGCCAATGAGCAGTTCTTC.

This clone was counted once. This rearrangement joins TRBV18 to TRBJ1-1; 7 bases fit TRBD1. Germline values: CDR1 KGHSH, CDR2 LQKENI. V gave up 2 bases and J gave up 3 bases; unmatched junction bases: 9. This CDR3 region has 16 residues. CDR3 nucleotides: TGTGCCAGCTCACCAAACGACAGGGCGGAGGACACTGAAGCTTTCTTT. This sequence encodes CASSPNDRAEDTEAFF. The full variable domain, completed using reference TRBV18 and TRBJ1-1, is NAGVMQNPRHLVRRRGQEARLRCSPMKGHSHVYWYRQLPEEGLKFMVYLQKENIIDESGMPKERFSAEFPKEGPSILRIQQVVRGDSAAYFCASSPNDRAEDTEAFFGQGTRLTVV.

The chain employs TRBV28 and TRBJ1-2; D is perhaps TRBD1 (6 bases). The CDR3 totals 13 residues. The germline V and J ends were trimmed by 4 bases and 11 bases, with 17 bases remaining between them. The germline V gene has CDR1 MDHEN and CDR2 SYDVKM. The CDR3 loop reads CASSYPSTGFYTF. CDR3 coding DNA: TGTGCCAGCAGTTACCCCTCGACAGGATTTTACACCTTC.

The chain uses TRBV7-9 and TRBJ2-7; perhaps TRBD2 as D (5 bases). Trimming left V 4 bases short and J 8 bases short, with 15 bases between. The CDR3 extends over 13 amino acids. CDR1 SEHNR and CDR2 FQNEAQ come from the germline V gene (reference sequence). CDR3 bases: TGTGCCAGCAGCTCCGGGGAAGGTTCGAAGCAGTACTTC. Amino acids: CASSSGEGSKQYF.

CDR3 sequence: CAISEFASPDTQYF. In DNA, the CDR3 is TGTGCCATCAGTGAGTTTGCTAGTCCAGATACGCAGTATTTT. The chain employs TRBV10-3 and TRBJ2-3; D not resolved. The germline V gene has CDR1 ENHRY and CDR2 SYGVKD. This CDR3 is built from 14 residues. Trimming removed 1 base from V and 4 bases from J, with 9 bases in between.

The gene calls are TRBV5-1 and TRBJ2-7; 11 nucleotides line up with TRBD2. V lost 3 bases and J lost 3; bases outside the gene matches: 11. Germline CDR1 and CDR2: SGHRS and YFSETQ. The CDR3 contains 17 residues. CDR3 region: CASSSGGLAGGFYEQYF. The CDR3 nucleotides are TGCGCCAGCAGCTCGGGGGGTCTAGCGGGAGGATTCTACGAGCAGTACTTC.